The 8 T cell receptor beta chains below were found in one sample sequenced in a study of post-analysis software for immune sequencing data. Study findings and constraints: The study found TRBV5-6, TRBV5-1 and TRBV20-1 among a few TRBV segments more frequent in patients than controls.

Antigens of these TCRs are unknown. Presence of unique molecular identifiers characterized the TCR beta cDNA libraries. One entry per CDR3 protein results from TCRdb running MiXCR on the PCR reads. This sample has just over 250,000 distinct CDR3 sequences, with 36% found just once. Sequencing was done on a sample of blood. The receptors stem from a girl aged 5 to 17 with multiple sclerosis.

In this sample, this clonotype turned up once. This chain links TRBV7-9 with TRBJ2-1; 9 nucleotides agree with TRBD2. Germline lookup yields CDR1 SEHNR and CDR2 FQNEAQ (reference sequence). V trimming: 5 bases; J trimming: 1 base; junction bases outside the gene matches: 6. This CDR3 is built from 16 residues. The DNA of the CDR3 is TGTGCCAGCAGCCCCATAGCGGGAGAGTCCTACAATGAGCAGTTCTTC. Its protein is CASSPIAGESYNEQFF.

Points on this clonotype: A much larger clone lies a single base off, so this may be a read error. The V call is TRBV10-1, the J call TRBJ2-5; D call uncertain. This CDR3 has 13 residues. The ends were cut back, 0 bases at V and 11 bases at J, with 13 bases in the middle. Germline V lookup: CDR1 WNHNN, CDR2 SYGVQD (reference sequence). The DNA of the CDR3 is TGCGCCAGCAGTGAGTCAAGGCCCTTGGAGCAGTACTTC. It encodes CASSESRPLEQYF.

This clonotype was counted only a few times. CDR3 in DNA: TGTGCCAGCTCACCCCTCACCGGGGTTCAAGAGACCCAGTACTTC. Its translation is CASSPLTGVQETQYF. This rearrangement joins TRBV18 to TRBJ2-5; TRBD2 might be the D (5 bases). Germline lookup yields CDR1 KGHSH and CDR2 LQKENI. Trimming cost V 3 bases and J 2 bases, with 13 bases left between them. The length of the CDR3 is 15 residues.

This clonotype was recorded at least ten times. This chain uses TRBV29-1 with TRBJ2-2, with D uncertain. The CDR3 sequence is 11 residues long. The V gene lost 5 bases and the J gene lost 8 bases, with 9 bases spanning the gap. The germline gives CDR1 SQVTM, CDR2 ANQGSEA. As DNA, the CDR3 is TGCAGCGTTTCGGACGTGGGGGAGCTGTTTTTT. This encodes CSVSDVGELFF.

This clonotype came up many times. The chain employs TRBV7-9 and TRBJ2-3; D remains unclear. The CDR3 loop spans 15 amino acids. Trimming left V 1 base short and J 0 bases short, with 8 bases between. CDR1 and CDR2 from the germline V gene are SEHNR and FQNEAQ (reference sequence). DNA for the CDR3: TGTGCCAGCAGCTTAGGGTCATCAAGCACAGATACGCAGTATTTT. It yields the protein CASSLGSSSTDTQYF.

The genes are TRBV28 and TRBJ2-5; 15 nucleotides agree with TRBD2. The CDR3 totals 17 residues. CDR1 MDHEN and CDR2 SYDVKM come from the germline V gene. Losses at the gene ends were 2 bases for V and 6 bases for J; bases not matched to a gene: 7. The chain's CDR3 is CASSLGLAGGPVKTQYF. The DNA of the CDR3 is TGTGCCAGCAGTTTAGGACTAGCGGGAGGGCCTGTGAAGACCCAGTACTTC.

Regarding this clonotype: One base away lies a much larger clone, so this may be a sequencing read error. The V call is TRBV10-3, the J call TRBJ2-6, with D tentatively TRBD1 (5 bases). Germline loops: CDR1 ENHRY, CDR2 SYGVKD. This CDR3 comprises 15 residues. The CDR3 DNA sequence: TGTGCCATCAGTGCCTCGACAGTTGGGGCCAACGTCCGGACTTTC. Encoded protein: CAISASTVGANVRTF.

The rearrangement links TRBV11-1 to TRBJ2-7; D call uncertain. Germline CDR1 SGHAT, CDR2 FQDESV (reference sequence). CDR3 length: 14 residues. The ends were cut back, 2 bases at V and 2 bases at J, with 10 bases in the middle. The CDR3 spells CASSLRMGTYEQYF. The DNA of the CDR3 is TGTGCCAGCAGCTTAAGAATGGGAACCTACGAGCAGTACTTC.